In this sample, the clone carrying this TCR beta chain turned up a few times. The target antigen is unknown. Total RNA, at least 6 micrograms per sample, came from PBMCs. Primed by a sample-barcoded 5' primer and a J-beta primer mix, a second PCR proceeded for 7 to 11 cycles. TCRdb reprocessed the 5' RACE reads with MiXCR, giving one entry per CDR3 protein. This sample has approximately 780,000 distinct CDR3 sequences, with 20% to 30% found just once. This specimen comes from a study of blood T cells in healthy people across ages. Study-wide results and limits: Donor CMV infection status was unknown, possibly confounding age-related changes in expanded clonotypes.

Trimming removed 0 bases from V and 4 bases from J, with 14 bases in between. Germline V gene sequence: CDR1 LGHNT, CDR2 FRNRAP. The CDR3 covers 16 residues. This sample was shared with a second study, whose subject was T cells of mothers and their children. This second report adds: Three healthy Caucasian mothers served as donors, and their six children did as well. Researchers report slightly higher, though non-significant, overlap in related mother-child pairs than in unrelated pairs.

The material sequenced was blood. This rearrangement joins TRBV12-5 to TRBJ2-3; tentative D call: TRBD1 (6 bases). The TCR originated in a boy between 10 and 17 years old in good health. The CDR3, as DNA: TGTGCTAGTGGTTTGGTACTGGCAGGGGAAGCAGATACGCAGTATTTT. This gives the protein CASGLVLAGEADTQYF.